This passage covers 20 T cell receptor beta chains from one sample sequenced in a study of cytomegalovirus exposure and HLA in healthy donors. With 60 Vbeta and 13 Jbeta primers, the PCR was carried out. The repertoire was sequenced with immunoSEQ multiplex PCR; TCRdb's copy has only in-frame clones and lacks some. The sample carries 250,000 or so clones, about nine tenths recorded once. The sequencing input was PBMCs. Receptor source: a girl aged 2 to 9 in good health and CMV-seronegative.

The V gene is TRBV28, the J gene TRBJ1-2; 7 positions agree with TRBD1. Looked up from germline, CDR1 is MDHEN and CDR2 is SYDVKM. The CDR3 contains 15 residues. V lost 5 bases, J lost 8 bases, and 14 bases stayed unmatched. CDR3 in DNA: TGTGCCAGCAGTCTACTCATGACAGGGCCTTCGGGCTACACCTTC. Translation: CASSLLMTGPSGYTF.

The genes are TRBV7-2 and TRBJ2-3, with D possibly TRBD2 on 6 matching bases. V dropped 5 bases and J dropped 8 bases, with 11 bases sitting between them. CDR3 length equals 12 residues. The germline gives CDR1 SGHTA, CDR2 FQGNSA. CDR3 amino acids: CASSPEGPTQYF. For the CDR3, the DNA is TGTGCCAGCAGCCCGGAGGGCCCTACGCAGTATTTT.

The CDR3 DNA sequence: TGTGCCAGCAGCCCGAGGGGGACAGTAGAAGCTTTCTTT. Its translation: CASSPRGTVEAFF. The chain is built from TRBV11-2 and TRBJ1-1, with 7 bases matching TRBD1. Germline V CDR1 and CDR2: SGHAT, FQNNGV. Unmatched junction bases numbered 8, after V lost 5 bases and J lost 8 bases. This CDR3 is built from 13 residues.

The chain has TRBV6-5 and TRBJ2-7; D is perhaps TRBD2 (7 bases). V lost 8 bases and J lost 2, with 13 bases in between. From germline, CDR1 is MNHEY and CDR2 SVGAGI. This CDR3 comprises 13 residues. The DNA for the CDR3 is TGTGCCAGCCTAGCGGCAGGGGCCTACGAGCAGTACTTC. Translated, it gives CASLAAGAYEQYF.

The chain links TRBV2 to TRBJ1-6; D is unresolved. Trimming removed 6 bases from V and 0 bases from J, with 12 bases in between. This CDR3 comprises 16 residues. CDR1 is SNHLY and CDR2 is FYNNEI in the germline V gene. The CDR3 DNA sequence: TGTGCCAGCAGGCGGTACCGGAGCTCCTATAATTCACCCCTCCACTTT. Amino acid sequence: CASRRYRSSYNSPLHF.

A single count supports this clone. The J gene is TRBJ2-1, the V gene TRBV10-1; 8 positions agree with TRBD2. V shed 3 bases, J shed 2 bases, and the junction held 6 bases outside the gene matches. The V gene's germline CDR1 is WNHNN and CDR2 SYGVQD (reference sequence). CDR3 length equals 16 residues. Here the CDR3 DNA reads TGCGCCAGCAGTGACACGAGGCGGGGGGCCTACAATGAGCAGTTCTTC. Translating gives CASSDTRRGAYNEQFF.

The gene calls are TRBV5-1 and TRBJ1-1, with no clear D. The CDR3 covers 15 residues. V shed 1 base and J shed 7 bases, with 17 bases lying between them. Per germline, CDR1 SGHRS and CDR2 YFSETQ. CDR3 sequence reads: CASSLSDPRGGEAFF. The CDR3 bases are TGCGCCAGCAGCTTGAGCGACCCCCGAGGCGGTGAAGCTTTCTTT.

The rearrangement links TRBV5-1 to TRBJ2-1, with a tentative D call TRBD2 (5 bases). This CDR3 is built from 13 residues. The germline CDR1 and CDR2 sequences are SGHRS and YFSETQ. Trimming pared 0 bases from V and 12 bases from J, leaving 13 bases between. In DNA, the CDR3 is TGCGCCAGCAGCTTGGGGCTAGCAAATTTGCAGTTCTTC. Translation: CASSLGLANLQFF. Looking up the rest from reference TRBV5-1 and TRBJ2-1 gives the full variable domain: KAGVTQTPRYLIKTRGQQVTLSCSPISGHRSVSWYQQTPGQGLQFLFEYFSETQRNKGNFPGRFSGRQFSNSRSEMNVSTLELGDSALYLCASSLGLANLQFFGPGTRLTVL.

The chain recombines TRBV10-3 with TRBJ1-2, with D possibly being TRBD1 (5 bases). The CDR3 totals 12 residues. The V end was cut by 8 bases, the J end by 5 bases, with 12 bases between. From germline, CDR1 is ENHRY and CDR2 SYGVKD. The CDR3 here is CAIQGTSYGYTF. Written as DNA, the CDR3 is TGTGCCATCCAGGGCACTTCGTATGGCTACACCTTC.

V is TRBV5-6 and J is TRBJ2-5; 8 bases agree with TRBD2. The CDR3 consists of 17 residues. Losses at the gene ends were 4 bases for V and 1 base for J; bases not matched to a gene: 12. Germline values: CDR1 SGHDT, CDR2 YYEEEE. DNA for the CDR3: TGTGCCAGCAGCCTCGGTTGGATTAGCGGGGTCCAAGAGACCCAGTACTTC. Translation gives CASSLGWISGVQETQYF.

The gene calls are TRBV15 and TRBJ2-5; D gene ambiguous. Trimming stripped 4 bases from V and 5 bases from J, with 5 bases between. CDR1 and CDR2 (germline): LNHNV, YYDKDF (reference sequence). The CDR3 has 11 residues. The CDR3 region is CATSMGETQYF. In DNA, the CDR3 is TGTGCCACCAGCATGGGCGAGACCCAGTACTTC.

The chain carries TRBV27 and TRBJ2-3; D is unresolved. Trimming shortened V by 4 bases and J by 0 bases, and 5 bases separated the two germline ends. In germline, CDR1 is MNHEY, CDR2 SMNVEV (reference sequence). CDR3 length: 13 residues. The CDR3 reads CASSSTSTDTQYF. Written as DNA, the CDR3 is TGTGCCAGCAGTTCGACTAGCACAGATACGCAGTATTTT.

The V gene is TRBV10-3, the J gene TRBJ1-4; 9 nucleotides align to TRBD1. The CDR3 runs 15 residues. The germline CDR1 and CDR2 sequences are ENHRY and SYGVKD. J was trimmed by 8 bases and V by 4 bases; bases with no gene match: 8. The CDR3 is CAISARDREEEKLFF. The CDR3, as DNA: TGTGCCATCAGTGCAAGGGACAGGGAGGAAGAAAAACTGTTTTTT.

The chain employs TRBV6-6 and TRBJ2-2; D is uncertain. The CDR3 totals 13 residues. From germline, CDR1 is MNHNY and CDR2 SVGAGI (reference sequence). V was pared by 6 bases and J by 7 bases, with 12 bases between. The DNA of the CDR3 is TGTGCCAGCAGCGCGAATCGTGGCGGGGAGCTGTTTTTT. This codes for CASSANRGGELFF.

This chain connects TRBV11-2 to TRBJ1-4; D possibly corresponds to TRBD1 (5 bases). The V gene's germline CDR1 is SGHAT and CDR2 FQNNGV. Trimming removed 0 bases at V and 10 bases at J, with 18 bases between. This CDR3 region has 16 residues. The CDR3 region has the DNA TGTGCCAGCAGCTTAGAGCCGGGGGTTGATAGTGGAAAACTGTTTTTT. It codes for CASSLEPGVDSGKLFF.

The V call is TRBV6-1, the J call TRBJ2-4; 10 nucleotides line up with TRBD2. CDR3 length: 15 residues. Germline CDR1 and CDR2: MNHNS and SASEGT. V was clipped by 5 bases and J by 8 bases; unmatched bases: 9. CDR3: CASSTQAGGGDIQYF. Here the CDR3 DNA reads TGTGCCAGCAGTACCCAAGCGGGAGGGGGGGACATTCAGTACTTC.

In this sample, this clone turned up once. The genes are TRBV7-3 and TRBJ2-3; 7 nucleotides match TRBD2. Germline V gene data show CDR1 as SGHTA and CDR2 as FQGTGA. V was pared by 5 bases and J by 3 bases, with 11 bases of the junction left unmatched. This CDR3 comprises 16 residues. CDR3 sequence (DNA): TGTGCCAGCAGCCCCCGGTCTAGCGGTGCTACAGATACGCAGTATTTT. It codes for CASSPRSSGATDTQYF.

This clone came up once. The V call is TRBV5-4, the J call TRBJ1-4; TRBD1 matches at 8 bases. Germline V gene lookup returns CDR1 SGHNT and CDR2 YYREEE (reference sequence). After removal of 4 bases from V and 8 bases from J, the junction contained 7 bases not matched to a gene. This CDR3 comprises 14 residues. The CDR3: CASSEDRVEEKLFF. CDR3 sequence (DNA): TGTGCCAGCAGCGAGGACAGGGTCGAGGAAAAACTGTTTTTT.

This clone was found once. This chain joins TRBV5-1 and TRBJ2-2; D uncertain. V lost 4 bases and J 7 bases, leaving 17 bases between the germline ends. This CDR3 comprises 15 residues. Germline V gives CDR1 SGHRS, CDR2 YFSETQ. The CDR3 DNA is TGCGCCAGCAGCACCCCTAGAAGCGCGGTCGGGGAGCTGTTTTTT. It specifies CASSTPRSAVGELFF.

J is TRBJ2-7 and V is TRBV28; maybe TRBD1 (5 bases). Trimming took 5 bases from V and 0 from J, leaving 14 bases between them. The CDR3 extends over 15 amino acids. CDR1 MDHEN and CDR2 SYDVKM come from the germline V gene. In DNA form, the CDR3 reads TGTGCCAGCAGTCTAACAGGACCCAGCTCCTACGAGCAGTACTTC. Translated: CASSLTGPSSYEQYF.